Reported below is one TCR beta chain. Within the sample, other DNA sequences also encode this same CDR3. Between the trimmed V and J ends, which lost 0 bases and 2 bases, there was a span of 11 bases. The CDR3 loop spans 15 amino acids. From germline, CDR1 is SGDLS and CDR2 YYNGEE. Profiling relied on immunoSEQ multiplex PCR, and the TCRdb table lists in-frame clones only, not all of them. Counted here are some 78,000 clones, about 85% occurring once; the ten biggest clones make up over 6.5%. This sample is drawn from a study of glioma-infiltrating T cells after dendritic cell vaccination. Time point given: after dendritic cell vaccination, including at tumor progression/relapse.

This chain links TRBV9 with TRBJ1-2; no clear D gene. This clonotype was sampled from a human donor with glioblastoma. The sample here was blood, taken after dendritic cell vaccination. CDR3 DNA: TGTGCCAGCAGCGTAGGTGAGGGTCGGAACTATGGCTACACCTTC. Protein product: CASSVGEGRNYGYTF.